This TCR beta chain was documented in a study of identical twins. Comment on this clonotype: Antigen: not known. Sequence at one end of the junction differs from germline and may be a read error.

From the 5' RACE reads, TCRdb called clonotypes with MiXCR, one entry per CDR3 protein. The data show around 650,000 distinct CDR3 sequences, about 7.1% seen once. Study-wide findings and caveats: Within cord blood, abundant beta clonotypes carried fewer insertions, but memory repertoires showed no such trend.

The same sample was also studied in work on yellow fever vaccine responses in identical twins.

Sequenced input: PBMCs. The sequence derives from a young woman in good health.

The CDR3 loop reads CCARASGQGADQETQYF. DNA of the CDR3: TGCTGTGCTAGAGCCTCCGGACAGGGGGCAGACCAAGAGACCCAGTACTTC. The V gene is TRBV20-1, the J gene TRBJ2-5; 11 positions match TRBD1. Germline assignment: CDR1 DFQATT and CDR2 SNEGSKA (reference sequence). The CDR3 is made up of 17 amino acids.